The 17 T cell receptor beta chains listed next were all sequenced from one sample in a study of blood T cell repertoires in COVID-19. Libraries were prepared by immunoSEQ multiplex PCR; TCRdb keeps only in-frame clonotypes and omits some of them. In the table there are about 150,000 clones, roughly 87% of which are singletons. Sequenced input: peripheral blood. The receptor set was obtained from a woman aged 55-70 years with active or convalescent COVID-19.

In this sample, this clone turned up once. This rearrangement joins TRBV30 to TRBJ1-1; 7 bases agree with TRBD1. Germline V gene lookup returns CDR1 GTSNPN and CDR2 SVGIG (reference sequence). The CDR3 totals 13 residues. V was pared by 2 bases and J by 1 base, with 1 base of the junction left unmatched. DNA for the CDR3: TGTGCCTGGAGTCGACAGGGGAACACTGAAGCTTTCTTT. Translated, it gives CAWSRQGNTEAFF.

This clone came up once. V is TRBV5-4 and J is TRBJ2-1; weak D call: TRBD1 (6 bases). The germline V and J ends were trimmed by 1 base and 1 base, with 12 bases remaining between them. The CDR3 has 16 residues. CDR1 is SGHNT and CDR2 is YYREEE in the germline V gene (reference sequence). The CDR3 DNA reads as TGTGCCAGCAGCTTGAGTAGCAGGGGTTCCTACAATGAGCAGTTCTTC. Translating gives CASSLSSRGSYNEQFF.

The J gene is TRBJ1-5, the V gene TRBV10-3; D remains ambiguous. V was cut by 4 bases and J by 7 bases, with 11 bases left in between. Looked up from germline, CDR1 is ENHRY and CDR2 is SYGVKD. The CDR3 has 13 amino acids. CDR3 residues: CAISVRGWQPQHF. CDR3 sequence (DNA): TGTGCCATCAGTGTGCGGGGTTGGCAGCCCCAGCATTTT.

The V gene is TRBV3-1 (or the pseudogene TRBV3-2), the J gene TRBJ1-6; 8 bases fit TRBD1. Germline trimming cut 3 bases from V and 10 bases from J; bases unmatched to any gene: 8. The CDR3 loop spans 15 amino acids. CDR1 and CDR2 (germline): LGHDT, YNNKEL (reference sequence). The CDR3 sequence: CASSQIYRGGSPLHF. The CDR3 bases are TGTGCCAGCAGCCAGATTTACAGGGGGGGCTCACCCCTCCACTTT.

V is TRBV11-2 and J is TRBJ1-4, with D uncertain. Germline CDR1 SGHAT, CDR2 FQNNGV. Trimming shortened V by 1 base and J by 7 bases, and 10 bases separated the two germline ends. The CDR3 contains 14 residues. CDR3 bases: TGTGCCAGCAGCTTAGGCCGAGGAGGTGAAAAACTGTTTTTT. Its translation: CASSLGRGGEKLFF.

V is TRBV30 and J is TRBJ2-3; D is perhaps TRBD2 (6 bases). Germline CDR1 and CDR2: GTSNPN and SVGIG (reference sequence). Trimming stripped 4 bases from V and 0 bases from J, with 14 bases between. The CDR3 runs to 15 residues. CDR3 sequence: CAWIGTSPSTDTQYF. The CDR3 DNA follows: TGTGCCTGGATTGGGACTTCTCCTAGCACAGATACGCAGTATTTT.

V and J are TRBV7-6 and TRBJ1-1; the D is unclear. Trimming shortened V by 5 bases and J by 0 bases, and 4 bases separated the two germline ends. This CDR3 has 12 residues. Germline V gene sequence: CDR1 SGHVS, CDR2 FNYEAQ. DNA for the CDR3: TGTGCCAGCAGCCCTATGAACACTGAAGCTTTCTTT. Translation gives CASSPMNTEAFF.

The chain couples TRBV7-3 to TRBJ1-1; 9 nucleotides agree with TRBD1. The germline gives CDR1 SGHTA, CDR2 FQGTGA. There are 13 residues in the CDR3. Trimming at V came to 3 bases and at J to 4 bases, leaving 0 bases not matched to a gene. The CDR3 nucleotides read TGTGCCAGCAGCTTGACAGGGGGCACTGAAGCTTTCTTT. Its translation: CASSLTGGTEAFF.

The chain recombines TRBV7-2 with TRBJ1-5; 7 bases align to TRBD1. J lost 7 bases, V lost 3 bases, and 9 bases had no gene match. The CDR3 is 15 residues long. CDR1 SGHTA and CDR2 FQGNSA come from the germline V gene. In DNA, the CDR3 is TGTGCCAGCAGCTTCACAGGGGCTGCCGGGCAGCCCCAGCATTTT. Its translation: CASSFTGAAGQPQHF.

The chain links TRBV19 to TRBJ1-5; perhaps TRBD1 as D (5 bases). The CDR3 is 16 amino acids. Germline CDR1 and CDR2: LNHDA and SQIVND (reference sequence). V lost 3 bases and J lost 1, with 13 bases in between. The CDR3 DNA follows: TGTGCCAGTAGTATGTCGGGGGAAGGAAGCAATCAGCCCCAGCATTTT. Translating it yields CASSMSGEGSNQPQHF.

The CDR3: CASSLVSGRLKENIQYF. CDR3 nucleotides: TGTGCCAGCAGCTTAGTATCCGGCAGGCTGAAGGAAAACATTCAGTACTTC. The rearrangement uses TRBV7-2 and TRBJ2-4; D is uncertain. The CDR3 extends over 17 amino acids. Per the germline V gene, CDR1 is SGHTA and CDR2 is FQGNSA. The V and J ends lost 1 base and 5 bases respectively, with 18 bases between them.

This chain joins TRBV19 and TRBJ1-1, with a tentative D call TRBD1 (5 bases). The length of the CDR3 is 11 residues. The V end lost 6 bases, the J end lost 7 bases, and 9 bases lay between the germline ends. Germline V gives CDR1 LNHDA, CDR2 SQIVND (reference sequence). The CDR3 nucleotides are TGTGCCAGTAGGTACAGGTATGAAGCTTTCTTT. Residues: CASRYRYEAFF.

This chain connects TRBV18 to TRBJ1-2; the match to TRBD1 covers 7 bases. CDR1 is KGHSH and CDR2 is LQKENI in the germline V gene. The J segment lost 2 bases and the V segment lost 5 bases, leaving 5 bases of the junction unmatched. This CDR3 comprises 14 residues. Here the CDR3 reads CASSGTAVNYGYTF. For the CDR3, the DNA is TGTGCCAGCTCAGGGACAGCGGTAAACTATGGCTACACCTTC.

V is TRBV5-6 and J is TRBJ2-2; TRBD2 matches at 10 bases. V lost 3 bases, J lost 5 bases, and 4 bases stayed unmatched. The CDR3 has 15 residues. The germline CDR1 and CDR2 sequences are SGHDT and YYEEEE. CDR3 DNA sequence: TGTGCCAGCAGCTATAGCGGGGGGTGGACCGGGGAGCTGTTTTTT. As protein: CASSYSGGWTGELFF.

This sequence joins TRBV7-3 and TRBJ1-3, with D possibly being TRBD1 (6 bases). Germline V gives CDR1 SGHTA, CDR2 FQGTGA. Between the trimmed V and J ends, which lost 3 bases and 2 bases, there was a span of 8 bases. The CDR3 totals 14 residues. The CDR3 protein is CASSLGGPGNTIYF. DNA for the CDR3: TGTGCCAGCAGCTTGGGGGGGCCTGGAAACACCATATATTTT. Looking up the rest from reference TRBV7-3 and TRBJ1-3 gives the full variable domain: GAGVSQTPSNKVTEKGKYVELRCDPISGHTALYWYRQSLGQGPEFLIYFQGTGAADDSGLPNDRFFAVRPEGSVSTLKIQRTERGDSAVYLCASSLGGPGNTIYFGEGSWLTVV.

This chain joins TRBV15 and TRBJ2-7; 11 bases are shared with TRBD2. The CDR3 has 13 amino acids. Germline loops: CDR1 LNHNV, CDR2 YYDKDF (reference sequence). V shed 3 bases and J 6 bases; nucleotides not matched to a gene: 1. The CDR3 protein is CATSSLAGGEQYF. The CDR3 nucleotides read TGTGCCACCAGCAGCCTAGCGGGGGGCGAGCAGTACTTC.

The chain is built from TRBV6-5 and TRBJ2-5, with D perhaps TRBD2 (7 bases). The CDR3 is 13 residues long. Looked up from germline, CDR1 is MNHEY and CDR2 is SVGAGI. CDR3 amino acids: CATRGGPEETQYF. CDR3 DNA sequence: TGTGCTACGAGGGGGGGGCCAGAAGAGACCCAGTACTTC.